The 21 T cell receptor beta chains given below trace back to one sample, sequenced in a study of blood T cell repertoires in COVID-19. Clones were sequenced by immunoSEQ multiplex PCR, and TCRdb holds only the in-frame ones, with some missing. The table shows a few hundred thousand clones, with roughly 84% occurring only once. Sequencing was carried out using PBMCs or T cells enriched from blood (not recorded which). All receptors derive from a woman aged 45-59 years who had been exposed to COVID-19.

The V call is TRBV27, the J call TRBJ2-3; a weak D match, TRBD2 (7 bases). The ends were cut back, 6 bases at V and 2 bases at J, with 15 bases in the middle. This CDR3 is built from 15 residues. The germline V gene encodes CDR1 MNHEY and CDR2 SMNVEV (reference sequence). The DNA of the CDR3 is TGTGCCAGCAGCCCTCAGGGGAGGGCCACAGATACGCAGTATTTT. It is translated as CASSPQGRATDTQYF.

V usage is TRBV2 and J usage is TRBJ1-5; 8 bases match TRBD1. There are 14 residues in the CDR3. V shed 6 bases and J 4 bases; nucleotides not matched to a gene: 5. CDR1 SNHLY and CDR2 FYNNEI come from the germline V gene. Written as DNA, the CDR3 is TGTGCCAGCAGACTTGGACAGGGAAATCAGCCCCAGCATTTT. Its protein product is CASRLGQGNQPQHF.

Only one count was recorded for this clone. The CDR3 loop is CASSSRGAGGTDTQYF. CDR3 sequence (DNA): TGTGCCAGCAGCAGCCGCGGAGCGGGGGGCACAGATACGCAGTATTTT. The chain joins TRBV7-2 to TRBJ2-3, with 8 nucleotides matching TRBD2. The CDR3 extends over 16 amino acids. The junction had 8 bases not matched to a gene; V was cut back by 5 bases and J by 1 base. From germline, CDR1 is SGHTA and CDR2 FQGNSA.

This chain connects TRBV3-1 (or the pseudogene TRBV3-2) to TRBJ1-3; TRBD1 is a possible D gene (5 bases). V was clipped by 4 bases and J by 4 bases, with 8 bases between them. Germline V gene sequence: CDR1 LGHDT, CDR2 YNNKEL (reference sequence). The CDR3 runs to 13 residues. The CDR3 sequence is CASSRQGGNTIYF. The CDR3 DNA sequence: TGTGCCAGCAGCCGGCAGGGAGGAAACACCATATATTTT.

The rearrangement joins TRBV6-6 to TRBJ1-2; D uncertain. The CDR3 extends over 15 amino acids. V lost 3 bases, J lost 0 bases, and 11 bases lay in between. CDR1 is MNHNY, CDR2 SVGAGI, per germline (reference sequence). As DNA, the CDR3 is TGTGCCAGCAGTTATTCCAGAGGAGCTAACTATGGCTACACCTTC. Its protein product is CASSYSRGANYGYTF.

The rearrangement joins TRBV5-1 to TRBJ1-1; D is uncertain. The CDR3 has 13 amino acids. V dropped 5 bases and J dropped 1 base, with 9 bases sitting between them. CDR1 SGHRS and CDR2 YFSETQ come from the germline V gene. The CDR3 sequence is CASRRLPNTEAFF. DNA of the CDR3: TGCGCCAGCAGGAGGCTACCGAACACTGAAGCTTTCTTT.

The rearrangement uses TRBV7-2 and TRBJ2-5; possibly TRBD2 for D (5 bases). CDR3 size: 14 residues. Trimming pared 1 base from V and 5 bases from J, leaving 11 bases between. Germline-derived CDR1 and CDR2 are SGHTA and FQGNSA. The CDR3 DNA sequence: TGTGCCAGCAGCTTAGGCGGCCGAGGGGAGACCCAGTACTTC. This sequence encodes CASSLGGRGETQYF.

The V call is TRBV6-5, the J call TRBJ2-7; TRBD1 matches 12 bases. The J segment lost 5 bases and the V segment lost 5 bases, leaving 7 bases of the junction unmatched. This CDR3 has 15 residues. Germline V gene data show CDR1 as MNHEY and CDR2 as SVGAGI. This CDR3 is CASSPGQGAPDEQYF. The CDR3 DNA reads as TGTGCCAGCAGTCCGGGACAGGGGGCCCCTGACGAGCAGTACTTC.

This clone was recorded once. The V gene is TRBV3-1 (or the pseudogene TRBV3-2), the J gene TRBJ1-2; D not resolved. Per germline, CDR1 LGHDT and CDR2 YNNKEL (reference sequence). This CDR3 has 11 residues. V was trimmed by 8 bases and J by 5 bases, leaving 9 bases between them. CDR3 loop: CASQNAYGYTF. CDR3 in DNA: TGTGCCAGCCAGAACGCATATGGCTACACCTTC.

The gene calls are TRBV15 and TRBJ2-3; TRBD1 might be the D (5 bases). Germline V gives CDR1 LNHNV, CDR2 YYDKDF (reference sequence). The CDR3 consists of 16 residues. With 0 bases removed from V and 3 bases from J, the gap between germline ends came to 13 bases. CDR3 sequence (DNA): TGTGCCACCAGCAGAGAAGGTGGCAGGGAAACAGATACGCAGTATTTT. Translation gives CATSREGGRETDTQYF.

This clone was observed a single time. J is TRBJ1-2 and V is TRBV19, with 7 bases matching TRBD1. Germline V gene lookup returns CDR1 LNHDA and CDR2 SQIVND (reference sequence). V was clipped by 7 bases and J by 4 bases; unmatched bases: 9. The CDR3 has 14 residues. The CDR3 DNA follows: TGTGCCAGTACCCCCTGGGACAGAGGCTATGGCTACACCTTC. Translating gives CASTPWDRGYGYTF.

The chain carries TRBV5-1 and TRBJ1-4, with a possible D match to TRBD1 (6 bases). The V gene lost 0 bases and the J gene lost 12 bases, with 18 bases spanning the gap. The CDR3 contains 15 residues. Looked up from germline, CDR1 is SGHRS and CDR2 is YFSETQ. The CDR3 loop reads CASSLGDTSGQQLFF. The CDR3 bases are TGCGCCAGCAGCTTGGGGGACACCTCAGGACAGCAACTGTTTTTT.

Written as DNA, the CDR3 is TGTGCCAGCAGCTTAGCCCCCCCACAGGGACGCTCCTACAATGAGCAGTTCTTC. It codes for CASSLAPPQGRSYNEQFF. The rearrangement joins TRBV11-2 to TRBJ2-1, with a tentative D call TRBD1 (6 bases). The CDR3 is 18 residues long. The germline V and J ends were trimmed by 1 base and 0 bases, with 16 bases remaining between them. Germline V gene sequence: CDR1 SGHAT, CDR2 FQNNGV.

The CDR3 DNA sequence: TGTGCCAGCAGCCTACCTGGAGCGGGGGCTGGCGAGCAGTACTTC. Its protein is CASSLPGAGAGEQYF. The chain recombines TRBV28 with TRBJ2-7, with 8 bases identical to TRBD2. The J segment lost 6 bases and the V segment lost 6 bases, leaving 13 bases of the junction unmatched. Per the germline V gene, CDR1 is MDHEN and CDR2 is SYDVKM. This CDR3 is 15 amino acids long.

The J gene is TRBJ2-2, the V gene TRBV6-2 or TRBV6-3; D is unresolved. The CDR3 covers 13 residues. Deletions cut 3 bases from V and 4 bases from J, with 6 bases between. Germline V lookup: CDR1 MNHEY, CDR2 SVGEGT. As DNA, the CDR3 is TGTGCCAGCAGTTATACGCGCACCGGGGAGCTGTTTTTT. This encodes CASSYTRTGELFF.

V usage is TRBV10-1 and J usage is TRBJ1-2, with no clear D. The CDR3 contains 13 residues. Germline V gene lookup returns CDR1 WNHNN and CDR2 SYGVQD (reference sequence). Trimming removed 10 bases from V and 7 bases from J, with 19 bases in between. CDR3 loop: CATSFWRDSGYTF. Here the CDR3 DNA reads TGCGCCACCTCTTTCTGGAGGGATTCTGGCTACACCTTC.

This chain connects TRBV2 to TRBJ2-7; D not resolved. The CDR3 loop spans 15 amino acids. CDR1 is SNHLY, CDR2 FYNNEI, per germline. The V and J ends lost 2 bases and 5 bases respectively, with 16 bases between them. CDR3 coding DNA: TGTGCCAGCAGTGAATTTGGTCGAGGCTTCCACGAGCAGTACTTC. Its translation: CASSEFGRGFHEQYF.

A remark on this clone: The sample contains more than one DNA sequence encoding this CDR3. The V call is TRBV5-5, the J call TRBJ2-7; D is uncertain. The CDR3 spans 13 residues. V lost 0 bases and J 1 base, leaving 5 bases between the germline ends. Germline V CDR1 and CDR2: SGHKS, YYEKEE (reference sequence). In DNA form, the CDR3 reads TGTGCCAGCAGCTTGGCCGGTTCCTACGAGCAGTACTTC. This sequence encodes CASSLAGSYEQYF.

In this sample, this clone turned up once. V usage is TRBV10-2 and J usage is TRBJ2-7; D is uncertain. CDR1 and CDR2 (germline): WSHSY, SAAADI. The length of the CDR3 is 12 residues. The ends were cut back, 4 bases at V and 6 bases at J, with 10 bases in the middle. CDR3 in DNA: TGCGCCAGCAGTGTGACGAACAGCGAGCAGTACTTC. Residues: CASSVTNSEQYF.

Only a few counts were recorded for this clone. This chain connects TRBV19 to TRBJ2-7; 10 positions agree with TRBD1. This CDR3 is built from 14 residues. The V and J ends lost 3 bases and 4 bases, in that order; junction bases with no gene match: 3. The germline V gene encodes CDR1 LNHDA and CDR2 SQIVND (reference sequence). The DNA of the CDR3 is TGTGCCAGTAGTATGGGACAGGGGCGGTACGAGCAGTACTTC. Encoded protein: CASSMGQGRYEQYF.

This clone was counted a few times. This specimen includes other DNA sequences encoding the same CDR3. The rearrangement uses TRBV6-5 and TRBJ1-1, with D perhaps TRBD1 (5 bases). The V end lost 6 bases, the J end lost 0 bases, and 8 bases lay between the germline ends. CDR1 is MNHEY and CDR2 is SVGAGI in the germline V gene. CDR3 length equals 13 residues. The CDR3 DNA sequence: TGTGCCAGCAGACCGACAGTGAACACTGAAGCTTTCTTT. It specifies CASRPTVNTEAFF.